Below are 23 T cell receptor beta chains sequenced from a single sample in a study of blood T cell repertoires in COVID-19. Only in-frame clones appear in the TCRdb table, and some are missing; sequencing was by immunoSEQ multiplex PCR. The sample carries 84,000 or so clones, 85% recorded once. The sample consisted of peripheral blood. The receptor source for this set is a woman aged 70-85 years with active or convalescent COVID-19.

The J gene is TRBJ2-7, the V gene TRBV4-2; possibly TRBD2 for D (7 bases). The CDR3 covers 16 residues. Trimming took off 5 bases at V and 6 bases at J, with 23 bases between the two ends. Germline loops: CDR1 LGHNA, CDR2 YNFKEQ. The CDR3 bases are TGTGCCAGCAGCTCCCCGGGGGCGGGGGCAATCAGCGAGCAGTACTTC. Protein sequence: CASSSPGAGAISEQYF.

The V call is TRBV5-6, the J call TRBJ2-5; 12 nucleotides match TRBD2. The V gene end was trimmed by 7 bases and the J gene end by 2 bases; junction bases not matched to a gene: 6. The CDR3 length is 15 residues. Germline V gives CDR1 SGHDT, CDR2 YYEEEE. CDR3 DNA sequence: TGTGCCAGCCGACTAGCGGGGGCGGGGCAAGAGACCCAGTACTTC. This translates into CASRLAGAGQETQYF.

The rearrangement joins TRBV29-1 to TRBJ1-1, with a tentative D call TRBD1 (5 bases). The CDR3 has 11 amino acids. The germline gives CDR1 SQVTM, CDR2 ANQGSEA. V lost 4 bases to trimming and J lost 4 bases, with 7 bases between them. The CDR3 protein is CSVGGGTEAFF. The CDR3 DNA is TGCAGCGTTGGGGGGGGCACTGAAGCTTTCTTT. The full variable domain, with the rest looked up from reference TRBV29-1 and TRBJ1-1, is SAVISQKPSRDICQRGTSLTIQCQVDSQVTMMFWYRQQPGQSLTLIATANQGSEATYESGFVIDKFPISRPNLTFSTLTVSNMSPEDSSIYLCSVGGGTEAFFGQGTRLTVV.

J is TRBJ1-2 and V is TRBV4-1, with D possibly being TRBD1 (5 bases). Trimming took off 0 bases at V and 6 bases at J, with 11 bases between the two ends. Germline CDR1 is MGHRA and CDR2 is YSYEKL. This CDR3 region has 14 residues. This chain's CDR3 is CASSQDGRGDGYTF. CDR3 nucleotide sequence: TGCGCCAGCAGCCAAGATGGGCGGGGGGATGGCTACACCTTC.

The chain uses TRBV5-1 and TRBJ2-3; D is uncertain. The CDR3 length is 18 residues. V lost 3 bases, J lost 5 bases, and 25 bases lay in between. Germline lookup yields CDR1 SGHRS and CDR2 YFSETQ. The CDR3 DNA reads TGCGCCAGCAGCTCGATCACACCCCCAACCCCCCCCCGAGATACGCAGTATTTT. It yields the protein CASSSITPPTPPRDTQYF.

This sequence joins TRBV18 and TRBJ2-7; TRBD1 agrees at 9 bases. In germline, CDR1 is KGHSH, CDR2 LQKENI. The CDR3 length is 14 residues. The V and J ends lost 3 bases and 3 bases, in that order; junction bases with no gene match: 3. The CDR3 nucleotides are TGTGCCAGCTCACCGGGACAGGGATACTACGAGCAGTACTTC. The encoded protein is CASSPGQGYYEQYF.

The V gene is TRBV10-2, the J gene TRBJ1-1; the D gene is possibly TRBD1 (6 bases). The CDR3 contains 14 residues. Germline V gene sequence: CDR1 WSHSY, CDR2 SAAADI. The V end was cut by 6 bases, the J end by 1 base, with 12 bases between. The CDR3 protein is CASSDKQGNTEAFF. DNA for the CDR3: TGCGCCAGCAGCGATAAACAGGGGAACACTGAAGCTTTCTTT.

As to this clone: Other DNA variants within this sample encode the same CDR3. The rearrangement joins TRBV5-1 to TRBJ1-1; D is undetermined. Trimming shortened V by 0 bases and J by 1 base, and 7 bases separated the two germline ends. CDR3 length: 14 residues. The germline V gene has CDR1 SGHRS and CDR2 YFSETQ. The CDR3 here is CASSLGVRNTEAFF. CDR3 nucleotide sequence: TGCGCCAGCAGCTTGGGAGTTAGGAACACTGAAGCTTTCTTT. The complete variable domain, with remaining parts taken from reference TRBV5-1 and TRBJ1-1, reads KAGVTQTPRYLIKTRGQQVTLSCSPISGHRSVSWYQQTPGQGLQFLFEYFSETQRNKGNFPGRFSGRQFSNSRSEMNVSTLELGDSALYLCASSLGVRNTEAFFGQGTRLTVV.

The J gene is TRBJ1-5, the V gene TRBV19; TRBD1 matches at 7 bases. The trim removed 4 bases at V and 2 bases at J, leaving 5 bases unmatched. In germline, CDR1 is LNHDA, CDR2 SQIVND (reference sequence). This CDR3 has 15 amino acids. The CDR3 sequence is CASSTTGVGNQPQHF. The DNA of the CDR3 is TGTGCCAGTAGTACTACAGGGGTAGGCAATCAGCCCCAGCATTTT. The entire variable domain, with the rest obtained from reference TRBV19 and TRBJ1-5, is as follows: DGGITQSPKYLFRKEGQNVTLSCEQNLNHDAMYWYRQDPGQGLRLIYYSQIVNDFQKGDIAEGYSVSREKKESFPLTVTSAQKNPTAFYLCASSTTGVGNQPQHFGDGTRLSIL.

This chain connects TRBV6-5 to TRBJ2-7; D may be TRBD2 (5 bases). CDR1 and CDR2 from the germline V gene are MNHEY and SVGAGI. The CDR3 has 12 amino acids. V was cut by 6 bases and J by 2 bases, with 8 bases left in between. CDR3 region: CASRDSTYEQYF. CDR3 DNA: TGTGCCAGCAGGGACTCCACCTACGAGCAGTACTTC.

This sequence joins TRBV28 and TRBJ1-6; D is possibly TRBD1 (5 bases). The CDR3 is made up of 15 amino acids. Trimming stripped 4 bases from V and 8 bases from J, with 15 bases between. Germline CDR1 is MDHEN and CDR2 is SYDVKM. CDR3 protein: CASSSPPGSDSPLHF. The CDR3 DNA sequence: TGTGCCAGCAGTTCCCCGCCAGGGTCGGATTCACCCCTCCACTTT.

The chain links TRBV5-1 to TRBJ1-1; 12 nucleotides align to TRBD1. Germline V gene lookup returns CDR1 SGHRS and CDR2 YFSETQ. V lost 6 bases to trimming and J lost 0 bases; unmatched junction nucleotides: 9. This CDR3 region has 17 residues. The CDR3 sequence is CASTLGQGANLNTEAFF. The DNA of the CDR3 is TGCGCCAGCACCCTGGGACAGGGGGCCAATTTGAACACTGAAGCTTTCTTT. The whole variable domain, filled in from reference TRBV5-1 and TRBJ1-1, reads KAGVTQTPRYLIKTRGQQVTLSCSPISGHRSVSWYQQTPGQGLQFLFEYFSETQRNKGNFPGRFSGRQFSNSRSEMNVSTLELGDSALYLCASTLGQGANLNTEAFFGQGTRLTVV.

The rearrangement links TRBV11-2 to TRBJ2-1, with D hard to call. The CDR3 contains 12 residues. Germline lookup yields CDR1 SGHAT and CDR2 FQNNGV. V was cut by 2 bases and J by 10 bases, with 9 bases left in between. This chain's CDR3 is CASSLLPGEQFF. The CDR3 DNA reads as TGTGCCAGCAGCTTACTCCCAGGCGAGCAGTTCTTC.

The rearrangement uses TRBV19 and TRBJ1-3, with D unclear. The CDR3 has 12 residues. From germline, CDR1 is LNHDA and CDR2 SQIVND (reference sequence). V was cut by 5 bases and J by 8 bases, with 10 bases left in between. The CDR3 DNA reads TGTGCCAGTAGTGCGTGGGGAGACACCATATATTTT. Translated: CASSAWGDTIYF.

The chain links TRBV5-1 to TRBJ2-2; 9 bases are shared with TRBD2. Losses at the gene ends were 4 bases for V and 2 bases for J; bases not matched to a gene: 3. The CDR3 contains 15 residues. Looked up from germline, CDR1 is SGHRS and CDR2 is YFSETQ. This CDR3 reads CASSTGLANTGELFF. The DNA of the CDR3 is TGCGCCAGCAGCACGGGACTAGCTAACACCGGGGAGCTGTTTTTT.

The chain carries TRBV28 and TRBJ2-3; D is undetermined. V gave up 8 bases and J gave up 1 base, with 10 bases separating them. Germline loops: CDR1 MDHEN, CDR2 SYDVKM. This CDR3 contains 13 residues. The CDR3 DNA follows: TGTGCCAGCGCGAGAGGTGGCACAGATACGCAGTATTTT. Residues: CASARGGTDTQYF. Using reference TRBV28 and TRBJ2-3 for the parts outside the CDR3, the full variable domain is DVKVTQSSRYLVKRTGEKVFLECVQDMDHENMFWYRQDPGLGLRLIYFSYDVKMKEKGDIPEGYSVSREKKERFSLILESASTNQTSMYLCASARGGTDTQYFGPGTRLTVL.

The chain employs TRBV6-5 and TRBJ1-4; D unclear. CDR3 size: 13 residues. Trimming stripped 8 bases from V and 7 bases from J, with 14 bases between. Germline CDR1 MNHEY, CDR2 SVGAGI. This chain's CDR3 is CASGRLYGEKLFF. The CDR3 coding sequence is TGTGCCAGCGGGAGGCTATACGGTGAAAAACTGTTTTTT.

V gene TRBV19 combines with J gene TRBJ1-3; 8 positions agree with TRBD1. The CDR3 is made up of 17 amino acids. In germline, CDR1 is LNHDA, CDR2 SQIVND (reference sequence). V dropped 4 bases and J dropped 0; count of bases not matched to a gene: 8. The CDR3 sequence: CASSTTRQGISGNTIYF. The CDR3 nucleotides read TGTGCCAGTAGTACCACTCGACAGGGGATCTCTGGAAACACCATATATTTT.

This chain uses TRBV7-2 with TRBJ2-7, with 8 bases aligning to TRBD2. The CDR3 sequence is 15 residues long. Germline trimming cut 5 bases from V and 2 bases from J; bases unmatched to any gene: 8. CDR1 and CDR2 from the germline V gene are SGHTA and FQGNSA. As DNA, the CDR3 is TGTGCCAGCAGCCCTGGCGGGGGGATTGCCTACGAGCAGTACTTC. It specifies CASSPGGGIAYEQYF.

The rearrangement uses TRBV19 and TRBJ1-3; TRBD1 is a possible D gene (6 bases). Trimming removed 4 bases at V and 2 bases at J, with 9 bases between. CDR3 length equals 14 residues. Germline CDR1 is LNHDA and CDR2 is SQIVND (reference sequence). The CDR3 DNA is TGTGCCAGTAGTAAGGGGGACCCTGGAAACACCATATATTTT. It yields the protein CASSKGDPGNTIYF.

The rearrangement joins TRBV7-2 to TRBJ1-4; no firm D call. The germline V gene encodes CDR1 SGHTA and CDR2 FQGNSA. The CDR3 spans 13 residues. Trimming pared 3 bases from V and 5 bases from J, leaving 7 bases between. CDR3 DNA sequence: TGTGCCAGCAGCTTGGCACCAAATGAAAAACTGTTTTTT. Protein product: CASSLAPNEKLFF.

The chain joins TRBV24-1 to TRBJ1-2; TRBD1 aligns across 8 bases. The germline V gene encodes CDR1 KGHDR and CDR2 SFDVKD. The junction had 13 bases not matched to a gene; V was cut back by 3 bases and J by 2 bases. This CDR3 contains 18 residues. Here the CDR3 reads CATSDGPGTGVWNYGYTF. CDR3 in DNA: TGTGCCACCAGTGATGGCCCCGGGACAGGTGTATGGAACTATGGCTACACCTTC.

The chain couples TRBV3-1 (or the pseudogene TRBV3-2) to TRBJ2-5; TRBD2 matches 10 bases. Germline CDR1 and CDR2: LGHDT and YNNKEL (reference sequence). The CDR3 loop spans 14 amino acids. The ends lost 9 bases at V and 5 bases at J; junction bases unmatched: 9. For the CDR3, the DNA is TGTGCCAGTTCTACAGCGGGGGGGCGCGAGACCCAGTACTTC. Translating it yields CASSTAGGRETQYF.